The present T cell receptor (beta chain) was sequenced within a study of blood T cell repertoires in COVID-19. Sequencing used immunoSEQ multiplex PCR; TCRdb keeps in-frame clones, though not all of them. The repertoire consists of hundreds of thousands of clones, with 82% occurring once and the leading ten covering around 11%. CDR3 length: 12 residues. V was clipped by 3 bases and J by 8 bases, with 13 bases between them. Germline-derived CDR1 and CDR2 are GTSNPN and SVGIG (reference sequence). This clone was detected once. This TCR derives from an older woman with active or convalescent COVID-19. The J gene is TRBJ1-2, the V gene TRBV30, with a weak D call TRBD1 (5 bases). The sample was peripheral blood. DNA of the CDR3: TGTGCCTGGAGCCCCGGGCAGGGAGGCTACACCTTC. It yields the protein CAWSPGQGGYTF.